The rows below give T cell receptor beta chains drawn from one sample of a study of vaccination effects on CD4 cells after COVID-19. The antigens these receptors bind are not known. Sequenced by immunoSEQ multiplex PCR; TCRdb stores in-frame clones only, minus some. Altogether some 15,000 clones are present, 70% being singletons, with the ten largest covering 9%. Sample: CD4+ T cells from PBMCs cultured with SARS-CoV-2 spike peptides, taken after COVID-19 vaccination. The receptors derive from a human donor who received a COVID-19 vaccine. Each CDR3 is given with its conserved first and last residue. The order of the fields is D gene, clone size, V gene, J gene, CDR3 DNA, CDR3 protein. The D gene is left open where the match is weak. Clone size is stated in some rows and not others, as once, few, many or a class when expanded.

>TRBD2|.|TRBV6-5|TRBJ2-1
TGTGCCAGCAGGCGTGGCACTAGCGGTTCTCCGGAGCAGTTCTTC
CASRRGTSGSPEQFF
>.|.|TRBV5-4|TRBJ2-7
TGTGCCAGCAGCTTAGAGGCATCCTACGAGCAGTACTTC
CASSLEASYEQYF
>.|few|TRBV5-4|TRBJ1-3
TGTGCCAGCAGCCCGGACCAGGGGCGAAACACCATATATTTT
CASSPDQGRNTIYF
>TRBD1|few|TRBV19|TRBJ1-5
TGTGCCAGTAGTTGGCAGGGGGCGGACCAGCCCCAGCATTTT
CASSWQGADQPQHF
>TRBD1|medium-sized|TRBV7-9|TRBJ1-1
TGTGCCAGCAGACAGACAGGGGATGCTTTCTTT
CASRQTGDAFF
>.|.|TRBV11-2|TRBJ2-5
TGTGCCAGCAGCTTGGGTCTGGAGACCCAGTACTTC
CASSLGLETQYF
>.|few|TRBV18|TRBJ2-2
TGTGCCAGCTCACCAACGACTCGGAACACCGGGGAGCTGTTTTTT
CASSPTTRNTGELFF
>.|.|TRBV7-9|TRBJ2-3
TGTGCCAGCAGCTTAGCTGATTCCACAGATACGCAGTATTTT
CASSLADSTDTQYF
>TRBD2|.|TRBV5-1|TRBJ2-1
TGCGCCAGCAGCCCGGGACTAGTATTCTACAATGAGCAGTTCTTC
CASSPGLVFYNEQFF
>.|.|TRBV19|TRBJ1-3
TGTGCCACCTCTGGTGGGACATTGGGAAACACCATATATTTT
CATSGGTLGNTIYF
>TRBD1|.|TRBV11-1|TRBJ2-7
TGTGCCAGCAGCTCCCTGGGCAGGGGGTACGAGCAGTACTTC
CASSSLGRGYEQYF
>TRBD2|many|TRBV30|TRBJ2-3
TGTGCCTGGAGTGGCCTAGCGGGAGTGAGAGGAGATACGCAGTATTTT
CAWSGLAGVRGDTQYF
>.|.|TRBV7-3|TRBJ2-5
TGTGCCAGCAGCGTCTGGACATCGGAGACCCAGTACTTC
CASSVWTSETQYF
>TRBD1|few|TRBV7-9|TRBJ1-2
TGTGCCAGCAGCTTAGGTGGGACAGTCGGCTACACCTTC
CASSLGGTVGYTF
>TRBD2|.|TRBV5-1|TRBJ2-7
TGCGCCAGCAGCCCAGCGGGTAGCGGGAGTGGATACGAGCAGTACTTC
CASSPAGSGSGYEQYF
>.|.|TRBV10-3|TRBJ2-7
TGTGCCATGGGAGGCGGCGACGAGCAGTACTTC
CAMGGGDEQYF
>.|.|TRBV7-3|TRBJ1-1
TGTGCCAGCAGCTTCTCTACCTTGAACACTGAAGCTTTCTTT
CASSFSTLNTEAFF
>.|.|TRBV6-5|TRBJ1-6
TGTGCCAGCAGAACCGACAGGCTGGGTTCACCCCTCCACTTT
CASRTDRLGSPLHF
>.|.|TRBV7-2|TRBJ1-2
TGTGCCAGCAGCTTACCCCCAGGGAAGGTGAACTATGGCTACACCTTC
CASSLPPGKVNYGYTF
>TRBD2|.|TRBV7-9|TRBJ2-1
TGTGCCAGCAGCGGGCGGGAGTTCCGTGAGCAGTTCTTC
CASSGREFREQFF
>.|.|TRBV28|TRBJ2-5
TGTGCCAGCAGTTTAGGAGAGACCCAGTACTTC
CASSLGETQYF
>.|.|TRBV28|TRBJ2-1
TGTGCCAGCAGTTTAAATGGAGGGACGGAGCAGTTCTTC
CASSLNGGTEQFF
>TRBD1|.|TRBV7-8|TRBJ1-2
TGTGCCAGCAGCAGACAGGGAACCTATGGCTACACCTTC
CASSRQGTYGYTF
>.|.|TRBV28|TRBJ1-6
TGTGCCAGCCGCCCCACAGCCAATTCACCCCTCCACTTT
CASRPTANSPLHF
>TRBD1|many|TRBV7-3|TRBJ2-1
TGTGCCAGCAGCTCTCCCGGGACAGAACTCTACAATGAGCAGTTCTTC
CASSSPGTELYNEQFF
>.|.|TRBV7-3|TRBJ1-1
TGTGCCAGCAGCCCTAAACCGGGGCCGTACACTGAAGCTTTCTTT
CASSPKPGPYTEAFF
>TRBD2|.|TRBV4-2|TRBJ2-3
TGTGCCAGCAGCCAAGGGACTAGCGGGGGCCTGAGCACAGATACGCAGTATTTT
CASSQGTSGGLSTDTQYF
>.|.|TRBV18|TRBJ2-7
TGTGCCAGCTCACCAGGGGTCACTCGGTCCCGCGAGCAGTACTTC
CASSPGVTRSREQYF
>.|.|TRBV25-1|TRBJ1-5
TGTGCCAGCAGTGAGGCGGGGAGGGGCAATCAGCCCCAGCATTTT
CASSEAGRGNQPQHF
>.|.|TRBV6-5|TRBJ2-7
TGTGCCAGCAGTTACTCCCGGGCCGATTCCGCCGAGCAGTACTTC
CASSYSRADSAEQYF
>.|once|TRBV12-3/TRBV12-4|TRBJ1-4
TGTGCCAGCAGTTTAAACTTTAATGAAAAACTGTTTTTT
CASSLNFNEKLFF
>.|.|TRBV10-3|TRBJ2-1
TGTGCCATCAGTGAGTCGAATTACAATGAGCAGTTCTTC
CAISESNYNEQFF
>.|few|TRBV5-1|TRBJ1-3
TGCGCCAGCAGCTTAACGGGGTTTGGTTCTGGAAACACCATATATTTT
CASSLTGFGSGNTIYF
>.|medium-sized|TRBV3-1/TRBV3-2|TRBJ2-7
TGTGCCAGCAGCCAAGTGCAGGGGCGAGGCGAGCAGTACTTC
CASSQVQGRGEQYF
>.|.|TRBV13|TRBJ1-3
TGTGCCAGCAGCTTAGCAGGAGGCAGAAACACCATATATTTT
CASSLAGGRNTIYF
>.|.|TRBV7-2|TRBJ1-4
TGTGCCAGCAGCCCCAATTTCGGCAGGGCTAATGAAAAACTGTTTTTT
CASSPNFGRANEKLFF
>.|once|TRBV5-1|TRBJ2-5
TGCGCCAGCAGCTTGGGCAGGGCAGAAGGAGAGACCCAGTACTTC
CASSLGRAEGETQYF
>.|.|TRBV30|TRBJ1-4
TGTGCCTGGAGTGTACAGGAAAAACTGTTTTTT
CAWSVQEKLFF
>.|.|TRBV28|TRBJ1-2
TGTGCCAGCAGTTTGGGGGACTATGGCTACACCTTC
CASSLGDYGYTF
>TRBD1|few|TRBV7-2|TRBJ1-4
TGTGCCAGCAGCTCCGGGACAGGGGCTGAAAAACTGTTTTTT
CASSSGTGAEKLFF
>TRBD1|once|TRBV4-3|TRBJ1-1
TGCGCCAGCAGCCGCCTAGACAGGGACACTGAAGCTTTCTTT
CASSRLDRDTEAFF
>TRBD2|few|TRBV7-9|TRBJ2-7
TGTGCCAGCAGCTCCGGACTAGCGGGAGCCGAGCAGTACTTC
CASSSGLAGAEQYF
>.|.|TRBV27|TRBJ1-5
TGTGCCACGAGTGAAGGGGGAAGATATCAGCCCCAGCATTTT
CATSEGGRYQPQHF
>.|.|TRBV19|TRBJ2-7
TGTGCCAGTAGCCTGGGACCATCCTACGAGCAGTACTTC
CASSLGPSYEQYF
>.|.|TRBV18|TRBJ2-7
TGTGCCAGCTCACCGGCCGCGAGAGTGCAGTACTTC
CASSPAARVQYF
>.|.|TRBV19|TRBJ1-1
TGTGCCAGTGCACCCCCTTTTCGCCGCGCTGAAGCTTTCTTT
CASAPPFRRAEAFF